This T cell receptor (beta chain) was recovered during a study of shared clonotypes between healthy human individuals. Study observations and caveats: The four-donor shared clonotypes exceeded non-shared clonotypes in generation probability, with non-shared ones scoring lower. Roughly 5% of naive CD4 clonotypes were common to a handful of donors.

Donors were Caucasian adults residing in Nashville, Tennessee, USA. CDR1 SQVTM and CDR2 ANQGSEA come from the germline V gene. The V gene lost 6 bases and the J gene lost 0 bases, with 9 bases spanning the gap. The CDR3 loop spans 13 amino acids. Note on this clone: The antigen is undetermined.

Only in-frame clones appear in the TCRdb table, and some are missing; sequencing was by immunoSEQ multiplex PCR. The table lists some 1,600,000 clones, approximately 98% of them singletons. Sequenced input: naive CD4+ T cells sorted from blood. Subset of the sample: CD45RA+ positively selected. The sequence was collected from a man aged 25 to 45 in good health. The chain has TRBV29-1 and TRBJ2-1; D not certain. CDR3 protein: CSVCQDSYNEQFF. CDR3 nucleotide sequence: TGCAGCGTCTGCCAGGACTCCTACAATGAGCAGTTCTTC.